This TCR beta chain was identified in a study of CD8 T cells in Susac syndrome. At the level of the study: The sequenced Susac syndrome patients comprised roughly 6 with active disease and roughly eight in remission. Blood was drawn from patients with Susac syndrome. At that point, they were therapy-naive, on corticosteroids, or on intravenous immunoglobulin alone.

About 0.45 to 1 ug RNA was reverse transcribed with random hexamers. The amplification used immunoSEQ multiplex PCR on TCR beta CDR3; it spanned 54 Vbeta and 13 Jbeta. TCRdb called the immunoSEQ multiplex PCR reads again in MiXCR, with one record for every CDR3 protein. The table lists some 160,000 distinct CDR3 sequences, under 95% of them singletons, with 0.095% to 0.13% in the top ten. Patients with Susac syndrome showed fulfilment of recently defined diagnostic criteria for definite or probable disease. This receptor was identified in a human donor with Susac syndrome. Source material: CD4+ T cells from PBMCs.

This CDR3 reads CASSFSGGSNQPQHF. The CDR3 DNA follows: TGTGCCAGCAGCTTCTCAGGGGGCTCGAATCAGCCCCAGCATTTT. This chain uses TRBV11-2 with TRBJ1-5; TRBD1 aligns across 8 bases. Germline V gives CDR1 SGHAT, CDR2 FQNNGV. The CDR3 spans 15 residues. Trimming took 3 bases from V and 4 from J; bases not matched to a gene: 5.